This T cell receptor (beta chain) appears in the sequencing data of a study of control samples from healthy donors and cancer patients. TCRdb's table, derived via immunoSEQ multiplex PCR, lists solely in-frame clones and lacks some. The sample yields more than 95,000 clones, 80% to 95% seen once. Sequenced material: PBMCs. This TCR came from an elderly man with head and neck cancer.

For the CDR3, the DNA is TGTGCGACTAGCGGGGGGGGCACAGATACGCAGTATTTT. Residues: CATSGGGTDTQYF. The chain combines TRBV6-5 with TRBJ2-3; 14 bases are shared with TRBD2. The V gene's germline CDR1 is MNHEY and CDR2 SVGAGI. The CDR3 is 13 amino acids.